This T cell receptor beta chain is drawn from a study of shared clonotypes between healthy human individuals (dated by TCRdb to 2020 to 2022). General notes on the study: A few men and a couple of women, aged 18 to 49 years, made up the cohort. For each donor, CD4 naive and CD4 memory were each given three plates, CD8 naive was given two plates, and CD8 memory was given one plate. To estimate repertoire size and how much clonotypes are shared between individuals, the study performed deep sequencing of blood TCR repertoires from a handful of healthy adults. Different laboratories and diverse techniques were used to prepare libraries and sequence TCR repertoires, to increase sequencing depth and limit assay-specific biases. Per donor, leukapheresis produced somewhere between about 0.94 and 10 billion PBMCs. Points the paper makes about the study in general: Sampling was restricted to blood, and TCR repertoires in tissues likely differ from the TCR repertoires found in blood. Incomplete sequencing was indicated by rarefaction of sorted-subset datasets, despite the large sequencing depth. Estimated clonotype richness was generally larger for naive than for memory subsets. Across a few donors, around 5.4% of naive CD4, approximately 3.5% of naive CD8, around 2.5% of memory CD4, and roughly 0.4% of memory CD8 clonotypes were shared. Pairwise subsampling led to the expectation that sequencing depth would affect the degree of clonotype sharing among donors. The genetic and exposure-history diversity represented was limited by the small number of donors. Clonotypes shared by all four sorted-subset donors showed higher generation probabilities than non-shared clonotypes.

Ends trimmed: V by 5 bases, J by 6 bases; bases unmatched to a gene: 4. Taken from cysteine to phenylalanine, the CDR3 has 12 residues. Only the CDR3 region is kept as DNA, spanning 36 bases read in frame from base 1. CDR1 and CDR2 are read off the germline V gene as MNHEY and SVGAGI. With regard to this clone: Which antigen it targets is not known. The sample holds no much larger clone one base away, and base qualities are not on file.

The donors were healthy, HIV-negative adults who had no recently reported acute infections or vaccinations. Every donor was a Caucasian adult living in Nashville, Tennessee, USA. CD4+ T cells were enriched by magnetic negative selection; naive cells were then positively selected on CD45RA, and the negative fraction formed the memory subset. After blood collection by leukapheresis, PBMCs were isolated using Ficoll-Histopaque density gradient centrifugation and then cryopreserved in the vapor phase of liquid nitrogen. Analytical flow cytometry was used to check the purity and quantity of every magnetically sorted T cell population. From each sorted fraction, genomic DNA was isolated and quantified by UV absorbance on a Nanodrop 2000c. Using the deep immunoSEQ assay, TCR CDR3 regions were amplified from genomic DNA by multiplex PCR. Extracted genomic DNA from each cell subset was spread evenly across all wells of several immunoSEQ 96-well plates, with each plate serving as a replicate. Each replicate PCR for sorted subsets received approximately 200 ng genomic DNA, equal to some 32,000 T cell genomes. Purified libraries were measured with a Qubit 3.0 fluorometer, size-checked on a Bioanalyzer 2100, and measured again with the KAPA Library Quantification kit. A separate single-read 150-cycle Illumina NextSeq 550 flow cell was used to sequence each immunoSEQ 96-well plate. The authors' analysis ran thus. Because the immunoSEQ output included only junctional sequences and no quality scores, the filtering could not be the same as the filtering used for full-length reads. Sequences were annotated with PyIR, a Python wrapper for IgBLAST v1.9, using IMGT germline references to assign V/J genes and CDR3. Reads with weak V/J assignments (E-value above 1e-6), missing CDR3, stop codons, out-of-frame junctions, or ambiguous translated residues were removed. V3J clonotypes were defined by identical inferred V gene, J gene, and CDR3 amino acid sequence. The percentage overlap between two repertoires was calculated by dividing the number of shared unique clonotypes by the size of the smaller repertoire. RTK rarefaction, the Chao1 estimator, and Recon v2.1 estimates of unobserved clonotypes were used to assess repertoire richness. Generation probabilities were computed with OLGA for all TCRbeta clonotypes obtained by the gDNA method from a handful of donors. TCRdb provides this immuneACCESS table in a form limited to in-frame rearrangements. Some clones are lacking; in checked studies, under half of them reflect an unresolved V gene, and why the rest are absent is not known. V, J and clone size are those of that table, while D and trimming were read from the DNA. The sample contains about 2.3 million clones, roughly 92% of them found a single time. Jointly, the top ten make up about 0.41% of the sample.

The V and J genes are TRBV6-5 and TRBJ2-7; TRBD2 aligns with 7 central bases. The sequenced material came from naive CD4+ T cells from PBMCs. The label giving this sample's cell subset or site can be read as: CD45RA+ positively selected. The clonotype originates from a man aged 18 to 29 in good health. Some clones in this sample may be carry-over from other donors' samples. The DNA sequence follows: TGTGCCAGCAGTCCCGGACTAGGCGAGCAGTACTTC. It encodes CASSPGLGEQYF.